This T cell receptor beta chain was identified in a study of T cell responses to AZD1222 COVID-19 vaccine. The CDR3 runs 15 residues. J gave up 0 bases and V 7 bases, and 6 bases lay outside the gene matches. The germline V gene has CDR1 MNHEY and CDR2 SVGAGI. Clones were read by immunoSEQ multiplex PCR, and TCRdb kept only the in-frame ones, dropping some. The table has around 150,000 clones, around 90% seen once. This material consisted of peripheral blood, taken on day 0 of AZD1222 vaccination. This clonotype was sampled from an adult in good health. The chain combines TRBV6-5 with TRBJ1-5; 7 bases align to TRBD1. CDR3 protein: CASTGGGNSNQPQHF. The CDR3 DNA follows: TGTGCCAGCACGGGAGGGGGCAATAGCAATCAGCCCCAGCATTTT.